This T cell receptor beta chain was captured by sequencing in a study of radiation and T cells in renal cell carcinoma. Per the germline V gene, CDR1 is SGDLS and CDR2 is YYNGEE. The CDR3 spans 16 residues. V dropped 3 bases and J dropped 2; count of bases not matched to a gene: 3. Sequencing used immunoSEQ multiplex PCR; TCRdb keeps in-frame clones, though not all of them. The table records about 77,000 clones, less than 90% of them present only once. Time point of the sample: blood 4 weeks post-SBRT, at nephrectomy. Treatment given: 15 Gy SBRT to primary tumor, nephrectomy 4 weeks later. The rearrangement links TRBV9 to TRBJ2-3; 13 bases are shared with TRBD2. The specimen was blood, collected from a patient whose treatment included radiotherapy and nephrectomy. This sequence originates from an older woman with renal cell carcinoma. CDR3 region: CASSGTSGGYTDTQYF. The CDR3 region has the DNA TGTGCCAGCAGCGGGACTAGCGGGGGCTACACAGATACGCAGTATTTT.